A single sample is the source of the 2 T cell receptor beta chains below, sequenced in a study of regulatory T cells in long-lasting Graves disease. This sample's time point: persistent/refractory GD, antithyroid drugs over 5 years with positive TRAb. TCR sequences were obtained from RNA taken from PBMCs. HTBI primers from iRepertoire and Arm-PCR of CDR3 regions yielded the TCR beta libraries. TCRdb recomputed calls from the multiplex PCR reads with MiXCR, one row per CDR3 protein. The data contain roughly 450,000 distinct CDR3 sequences, 20% to 25% of them singletons. The specimen comprised peripheral blood mononuclear cells (PBMCs), sampled when the disease was refractory, from a patient treated with antithyroid drugs. These receptors originate from a female donor with Graves disease.

With respect to this clonotype: Germline is not matched at one junction end, which may reflect a read error. The chain combines TRBV6-2 or TRBV6-3 with TRBJ2-7; 11 bases agree with TRBD1. Germline CDR1 is MNHEY and CDR2 is SVGEGT. The CDR3 loop spans 14 amino acids. The CDR3 DNA reads TGCGCCAGCAGCCCCCGGGACAGGGGGGGCGAGCAGTACTTC. It encodes CASSPRDRGGEQYF.

The rearrangement joins TRBV6-1 to TRBJ2-1, with TRBD2 identical over 8 bases. CDR1 and CDR2 from the germline V gene are MNHNS and SASEGT. There are 15 residues in the CDR3. V dropped 5 bases and J dropped 3; count of bases not matched to a gene: 6. The CDR3 DNA reads TGTGCCAGCAGTCGGAGCGGGAGTATCTACAATGAGCAGTTCTTC. This translates into CASSRSGSIYNEQFF.